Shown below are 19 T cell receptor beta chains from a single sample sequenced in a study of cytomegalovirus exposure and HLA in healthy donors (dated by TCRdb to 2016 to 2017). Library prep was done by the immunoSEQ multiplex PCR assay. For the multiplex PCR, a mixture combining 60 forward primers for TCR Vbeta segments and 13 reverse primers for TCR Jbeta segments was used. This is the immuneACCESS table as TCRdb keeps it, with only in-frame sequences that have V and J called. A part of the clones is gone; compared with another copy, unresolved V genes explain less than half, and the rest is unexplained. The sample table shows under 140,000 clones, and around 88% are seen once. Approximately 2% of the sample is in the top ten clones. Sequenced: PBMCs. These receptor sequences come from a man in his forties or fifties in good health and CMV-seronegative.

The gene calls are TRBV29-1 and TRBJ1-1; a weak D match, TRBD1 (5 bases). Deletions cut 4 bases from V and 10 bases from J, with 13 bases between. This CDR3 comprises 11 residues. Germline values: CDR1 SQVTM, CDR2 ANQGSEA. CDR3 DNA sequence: TGCAGCGTTGGGACATCCCAGGGAGCTTTCTTT. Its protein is CSVGTSQGAFF.

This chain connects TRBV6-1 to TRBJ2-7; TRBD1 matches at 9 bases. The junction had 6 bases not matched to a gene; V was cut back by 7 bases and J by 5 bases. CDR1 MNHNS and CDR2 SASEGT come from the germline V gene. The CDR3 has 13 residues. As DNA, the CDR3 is TGTGCCAGCACTTGGGACAGGGTTGACGAGCAGTACTTC. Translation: CASTWDRVDEQYF.

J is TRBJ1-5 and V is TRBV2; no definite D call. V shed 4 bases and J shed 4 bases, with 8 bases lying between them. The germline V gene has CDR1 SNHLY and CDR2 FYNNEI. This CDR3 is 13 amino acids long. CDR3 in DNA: TGTGCCAGCAGTGCGGGGTTAAATCAGCCCCAGCATTTT. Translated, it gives CASSAGLNQPQHF.

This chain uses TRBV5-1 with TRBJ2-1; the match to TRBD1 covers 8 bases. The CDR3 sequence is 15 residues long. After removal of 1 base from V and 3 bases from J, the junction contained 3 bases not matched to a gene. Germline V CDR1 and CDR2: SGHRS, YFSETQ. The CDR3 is CASSLTGGIYNEQFF. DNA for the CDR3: TGCGCCAGCAGCTTGACAGGGGGGATCTACAATGAGCAGTTCTTC.

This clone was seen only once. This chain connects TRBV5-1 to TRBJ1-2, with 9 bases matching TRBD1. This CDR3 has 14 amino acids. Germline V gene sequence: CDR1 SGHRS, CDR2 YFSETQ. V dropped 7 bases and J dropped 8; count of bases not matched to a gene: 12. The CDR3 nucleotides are TGCGCCAGCCGAACCGGGACAGGGTTAGGGGGCTACACCTTC. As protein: CASRTGTGLGGYTF. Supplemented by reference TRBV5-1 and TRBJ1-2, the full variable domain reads KAGVTQTPRYLIKTRGQQVTLSCSPISGHRSVSWYQQTPGQGLQFLFEYFSETQRNKGNFPGRFSGRQFSNSRSEMNVSTLELGDSALYLCASRTGTGLGGYTFGSGTRLTVV.

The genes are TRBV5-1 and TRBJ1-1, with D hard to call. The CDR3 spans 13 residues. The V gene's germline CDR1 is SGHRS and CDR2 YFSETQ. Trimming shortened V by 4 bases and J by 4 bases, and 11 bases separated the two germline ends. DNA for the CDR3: TGCGCCAGCAGCCGGAGCGTTGGCACTGAAGCTTTCTTT. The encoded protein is CASSRSVGTEAFF.

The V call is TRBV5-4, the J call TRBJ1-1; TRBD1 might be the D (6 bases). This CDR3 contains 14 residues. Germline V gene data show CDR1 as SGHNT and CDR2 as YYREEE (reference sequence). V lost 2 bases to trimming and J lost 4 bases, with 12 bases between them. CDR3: CASSLDQGSTEAFF. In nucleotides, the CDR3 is TGTGCCAGCAGCTTAGATCAGGGGTCCACTGAAGCTTTCTTT.

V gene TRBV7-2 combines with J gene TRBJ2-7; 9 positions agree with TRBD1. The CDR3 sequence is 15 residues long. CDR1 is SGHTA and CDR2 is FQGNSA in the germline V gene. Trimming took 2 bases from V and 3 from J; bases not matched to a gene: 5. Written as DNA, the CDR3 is TGTGCCAGCAGCTTAAGCGGGACAGGGATCTACGAGCAGTACTTC. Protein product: CASSLSGTGIYEQYF.

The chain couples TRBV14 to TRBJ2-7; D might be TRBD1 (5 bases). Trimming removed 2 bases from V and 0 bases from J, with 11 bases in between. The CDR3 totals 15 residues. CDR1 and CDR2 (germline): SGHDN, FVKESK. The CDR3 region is CASSQTTGRSYEQYF. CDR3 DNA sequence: TGTGCCAGCAGCCAAACAACAGGACGCTCCTACGAGCAGTACTTC. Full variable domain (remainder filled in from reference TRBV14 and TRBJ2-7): EAGVTQFPSHSVIEKGQTVTLRCDPISGHDNLYWYRRVMGKEIKFLLHFVKESKQDESGMPNNRFLAERTGGTYSTLKVQPAELEDSGVYFCASSQTTGRSYEQYFGPGTRLTVT.

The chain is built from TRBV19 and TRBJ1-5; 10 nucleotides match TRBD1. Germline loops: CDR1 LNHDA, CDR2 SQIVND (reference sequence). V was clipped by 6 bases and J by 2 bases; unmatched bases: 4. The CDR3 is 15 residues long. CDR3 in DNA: TGTGCCAGTAGGGCCGGGACAGGGGGCAATCAGCCCCAGCATTTT. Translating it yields CASRAGTGGNQPQHF.

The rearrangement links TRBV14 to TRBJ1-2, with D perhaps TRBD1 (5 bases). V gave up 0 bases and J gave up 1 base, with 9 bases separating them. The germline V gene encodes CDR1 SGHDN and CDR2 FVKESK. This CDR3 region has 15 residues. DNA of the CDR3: TGTGCCAGCAGCCAAGAGCAGGGCCGTAACTATGGCTACACCTTC. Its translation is CASSQEQGRNYGYTF.

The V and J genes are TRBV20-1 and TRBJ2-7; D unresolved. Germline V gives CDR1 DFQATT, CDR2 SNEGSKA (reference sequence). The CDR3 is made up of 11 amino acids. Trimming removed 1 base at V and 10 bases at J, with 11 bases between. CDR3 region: CSARGAPAQYF. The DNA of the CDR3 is TGCAGTGCTAGAGGGGCTCCCGCCCAGTACTTC.

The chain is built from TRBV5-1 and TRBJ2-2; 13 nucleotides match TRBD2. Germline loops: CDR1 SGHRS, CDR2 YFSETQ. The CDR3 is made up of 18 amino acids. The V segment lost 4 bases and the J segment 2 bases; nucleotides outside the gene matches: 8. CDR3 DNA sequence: TGCGCCAGCAGCCCGCGGACTAGCGGGGGACCAAACACCGGGGAGCTGTTTTTT. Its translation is CASSPRTSGGPNTGELFF.

DNA of the CDR3: TGTGCCACCAGCTTACGACGGGATCTACTCGGCGAGCAGTACTTC. Protein: CATSLRRDLLGEQYF. This chain uses TRBV15 with TRBJ2-7, with D maybe TRBD2 (5 bases). This CDR3 has 15 residues. Germline values: CDR1 LNHNV, CDR2 YYDKDF (reference sequence). V lost 5 bases, J lost 6 bases, and 20 bases lay in between.

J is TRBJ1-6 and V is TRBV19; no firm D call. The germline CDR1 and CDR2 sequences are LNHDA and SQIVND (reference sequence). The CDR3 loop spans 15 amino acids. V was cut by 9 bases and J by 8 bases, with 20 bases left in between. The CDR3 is CASTVDGGPYSPLHF. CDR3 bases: TGTGCCAGCACGGTTGACGGTGGGCCTTATTCACCCCTCCACTTT.

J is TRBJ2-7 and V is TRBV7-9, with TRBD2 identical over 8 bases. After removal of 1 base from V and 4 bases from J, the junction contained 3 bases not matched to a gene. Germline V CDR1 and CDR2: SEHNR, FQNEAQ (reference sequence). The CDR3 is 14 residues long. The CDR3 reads CASSLVSGGYEQYF. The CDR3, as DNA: TGTGCCAGCAGCTTAGTTTCGGGGGGGTACGAGCAGTACTTC. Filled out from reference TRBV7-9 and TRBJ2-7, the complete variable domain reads DTGVSQNPRHKITKRGQNVTFRCDPISEHNRLYWYRQTLGQGPEFLTYFQNEAQLEKSRLLSDRFSAERPKGSFSTLEIQRTEQGDSAMYLCASSLVSGGYEQYFGPGTRLTVT.

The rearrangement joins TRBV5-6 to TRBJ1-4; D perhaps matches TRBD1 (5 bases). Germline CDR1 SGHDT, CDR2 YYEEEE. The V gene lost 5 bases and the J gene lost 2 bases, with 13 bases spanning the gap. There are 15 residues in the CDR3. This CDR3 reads CASSIPGGTNEKLFF. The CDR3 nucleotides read TGTGCCAGCAGTATACCGGGGGGGACTAATGAAAAACTGTTTTTT. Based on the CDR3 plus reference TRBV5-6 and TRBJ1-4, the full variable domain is DAGVTQSPTHLIKTRGQQVTLRCSPKSGHDTVSWYQQALGQGPQFIFQYYEEEERQRGNFPDRFSGHQFPNYSSELNVNALLLGDSALYLCASSIPGGTNEKLFFGSGTQLSVL.

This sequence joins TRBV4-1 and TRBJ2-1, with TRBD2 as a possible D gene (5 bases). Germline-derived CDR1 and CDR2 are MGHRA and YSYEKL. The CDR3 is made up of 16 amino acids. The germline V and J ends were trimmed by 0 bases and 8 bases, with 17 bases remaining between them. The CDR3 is CASSQETKALFDEQFF. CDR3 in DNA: TGCGCCAGCAGCCAAGAGACTAAGGCTCTATTCGATGAGCAGTTCTTC.

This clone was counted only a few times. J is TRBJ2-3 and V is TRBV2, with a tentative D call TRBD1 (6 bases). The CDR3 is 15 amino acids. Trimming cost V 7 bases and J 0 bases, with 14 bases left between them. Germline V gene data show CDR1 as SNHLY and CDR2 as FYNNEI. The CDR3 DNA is TGTGCCAGCATTCCCCAGGGGCTTAGCACAGATACGCAGTATTTT. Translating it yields CASIPQGLSTDTQYF.